This section outlines one T cell receptor beta chain sequence together with its context. Its cognate antigen has yet to be identified. It has no much larger one-base neighbor in the sample; base qualities were not kept. This specimen comes from a study of identical twins (dated by TCRdb to 2015 to 2016). Background on the whole study: To test whether fetal clonotypes persist, this study deep-sequenced TCR alpha and beta repertoires from monozygotic twins, from unrelated adults of various ages, and from cord blood. To rule out contamination, replicate twin experiments were performed at different times with different library preparation protocols.

Here is what the overall study found, with its caveats: Invariant T cells such as MAIT and iNKT could partly confound zero-insertion analyses, though diverse VJ usage argued against this for most clonotypes. Abundant cord blood beta clonotypes carried fewer insertions; young adult naive repertoires showed a weaker similar trend, while memory repertoires showed none. Compared with coincidental sharing between unrelated individuals, an excess of low generation-probability sequences was observed among out-of-frame TCR alpha sequences shared between twins. Recombination models systematically underestimated out-of-frame TCR alpha sharing in monozygotic twins but agreed with sharing between unrelated individuals. A weaker excess of twin sharing was found in beta out-of-frame sequences because the signal-to-noise ratio was lowered by fewer shared sequences. Because the same donors could not be followed over many years, the conclusions relied on cross-sectional statistical analysis.

Every donor was a healthy Caucasian. Three pairs of female monozygotic twins, all aged about 18 to 29 years, made up the twin cohort. CD4+ and CD8+ T cell populations were isolated with positive isolation kits from Invitrogen. The CDR3 starts with the cysteine, ends with the phenylalanine, and has 16 residues. Only the CDR3 part of the read is kept: 48 bases, read in frame from the first base. The germline V gene yields MNHEY for CDR1 and SVGEGT for CDR2. V trim: 0 bases; J trim: 3 bases; unmatched bases: 2. The library relied on 5' RACE. This sample was sequenced with an Illumina HiSeq 2000. A universal primer binding site was added through template switching, and the final cDNA carried a unique molecular identifier so that TCR cDNA molecules could be counted accurately. First-strand cDNA for TCR alpha and beta chains was synthesized from specific primers in the conserved constant-segment region. Each cDNA library was double barcoded, with a SMART-Mk sample barcode plus Illumina barcodes, to control for contamination. Two successive PCR steps introduced TruSeq adapter sequences along with Illumina sample barcodes. TCR alpha and beta cDNA libraries were sequenced on the Illumina HiSeq platform with custom primers. Under the source paper's analysis protocol: Raw reads were processed with MiGEC to extract unique molecular identifiers, and MiXCR was used to determine CDR3 positions. For each individual, recombination models were inferred using an EM algorithm with the repgenHMM and IGoR tools. Shared clonotypes were analyzed with the tcR package in R, and sharing was normalized by the product of cloneset sizes. To study raw recombination free of thymic and clonal selection effects, out-of-frame nonproductive sequences were analyzed. The public reads were run again by TCRdb, first through fastp at Q25 and then through MiXCR, and only productive beta chains were kept. Every distinct CDR3 protein forms one entry, paired with its most common genes and DNA. The V and J calls were determined by TCRdb, not by the authors. The sample includes 450,000 or so distinct CDR3 sequences, with roughly an eighth observed a single time. The top ten clones comprise approximately 1% of the sample.

This sample also belongs to another study, concerning yellow fever vaccine responses in identical twins. As that second study puts it: According to the authors, in identical twins the way T cells responded to vaccination appeared partly convergent and partly personalized. In identical twins, the study followed T cell clones that responded to the vaccine with precision.

The rearrangement combines TRBV6-2 or TRBV6-3 with TRBJ2-3; 11 junctional bases match TRBD2. The sequencing input was CD4+ T cells sorted from blood. This receptor was identified in a woman aged 18-35 years in good health. The DNA sequence follows: TGTGCCAGCAGTTACTCGAGGACTAGCGGGACAGATACGCAGTATTTT. Translated, this gives CASSYSRTSGTDTQYF.